Presented here are 6 T cell receptor beta chains from one specimen sequenced in a study of T cell repertoires in cytomegalovirus infection. TCRdb re-called the reads through MiXCR, storing one row per CDR3 protein. The profile shows 70,000 to 85,000 distinct CDR3 sequences, 40% of them singletons. For these TCRs, the target antigens are not known. The sequences come from CD8+ T cells from cultured PBMCs, collected from culture after CMV antigen stimulation. These receptors came from a human donor in good health (CMV status not recorded). Some clones in this sample may be carry-over from other donors' samples.

The table lists this clonotype with a few counts. The J gene is TRBJ2-1, the V gene TRBV7-4; D uncertain. This CDR3 is 14 amino acids long. Germline lookup yields CDR1 SGHVT and CDR2 SQSDAQ. V gave up 0 bases and J gave up 9 bases, with 12 bases separating them. CDR3 sequence (DNA): TGTGCCAGCAGCTTAGCGACCAGGAATGCTGAGCAGTTCTTC. It translates to CASSLATRNAEQFF. Filled out from reference TRBV7-4 and TRBJ2-1, the complete variable domain reads GAGVSQSPRYKVAKRGRDVALRCDSISGHVTLYWYRQTLGQGSEVLTYSQSDAQRDKSGRPSGRFSAERPERSVSTLKIQRTEQGDSAVYLCASSLATRNAEQFFGPGTRLTVL.

This clonotype has a handful of counts. The chain couples TRBV7-6 to TRBJ2-1; possibly TRBD1 or TRBD2 for D (6 bases each). The germline gives CDR1 SGHVS, CDR2 FNYEAQ. This CDR3 has 17 amino acids. Trimming removed 6 bases at V and 1 base at J, with 19 bases between. The CDR3 region has the DNA TGTGCCAGCAGTAGGGGGGCAGGCGGCATATCCTACAATGAGCAGTTCTTC. Translating it yields CASSRGAGGISYNEQFF. The whole variable domain, filled in from reference TRBV7-6 and TRBJ2-1, reads GAGVSQSPRYKVTKRGQDVALRCDPISGHVSLYWYRQALGQGPEFLTYFNYEAQQDKSGLPNDRFSAERPEGSISTLTIQRTEQRDSAMYRCASSRGAGGISYNEQFFGPGTRLTVL.

J is TRBJ1-5 and V is TRBV27, with D unclear. Trimming left V 6 bases short and J 2 bases short, with 5 bases between. The CDR3 is 12 residues long. The germline gives CDR1 MNHEY, CDR2 SMNVEV (reference sequence). The CDR3 here is CASRIGNQPQHF. CDR3 DNA sequence: TGTGCCAGCAGAATTGGCAATCAGCCCCAGCATTTT.

The J gene is TRBJ1-1, the V gene TRBV7-6, with D possibly matching TRBD1 (5 bases). Deletions cut 1 base from V and 0 bases from J, with 9 bases between. This CDR3 comprises 15 residues. Germline CDR1 and CDR2: SGHVS and FNYEAQ. CDR3 bases: TGTGCCAGCAGCTTAGGCGGGGGGATGAACACTGAAGCTTTCTTT. It translates to CASSLGGGMNTEAFF.

This clonotype was counted only a few times. The CDR3 protein is CASRPGLDTQYF. The CDR3 bases are TGTGCCAGCAGACCCGGTTTAGATACGCAGTATTTT. This chain uses TRBV12-3 or TRBV12-4 with TRBJ2-3; unclear D gene. The CDR3 runs 12 residues. The V end was cut by 6 bases, the J end by 5 bases, with 9 bases between.

The chain couples TRBV6-2 or TRBV6-3 to TRBJ2-2; 9 bases line up with TRBD2. The CDR3 length is 16 residues. CDR1 MNHEY and CDR2 SVGEGT come from the germline V gene. The V and J ends lost 3 bases and 6 bases, in that order; junction bases with no gene match: 8. The CDR3 DNA sequence: TGTGCCAGCAGTTATTGGGTAGGACTAGCGTCCGGGGAGCTGTTTTTT. Amino acid sequence: CASSYWVGLASGELFF.